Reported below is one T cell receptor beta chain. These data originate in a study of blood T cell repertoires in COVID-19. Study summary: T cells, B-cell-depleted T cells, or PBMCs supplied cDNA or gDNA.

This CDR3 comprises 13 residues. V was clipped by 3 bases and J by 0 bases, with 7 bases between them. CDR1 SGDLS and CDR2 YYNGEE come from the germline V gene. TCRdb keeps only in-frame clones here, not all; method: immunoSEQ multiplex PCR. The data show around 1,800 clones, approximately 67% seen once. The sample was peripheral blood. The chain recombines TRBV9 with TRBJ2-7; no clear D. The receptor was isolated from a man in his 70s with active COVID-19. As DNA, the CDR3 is TGTGCCAGCAGCGCACAGAACTCCTACGAGCAGTACTTC. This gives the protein CASSAQNSYEQYF.